Listed here are 21 T cell receptor beta chains from one sample, sequenced in a study of read filtering for tumor transcriptome and immune sequencing. Molecular barcoded adaptors covering alpha/delta and beta/gamma chains were used on approximately 400 ng RNA. In TCRdb, the reads were re-called with MiXCR into one record per CDR3 protein. Of approximately 20,000 distinct CDR3 sequences in the sample, over 20% were seen once. The sequenced sample was a population of CD138-negative cells sorted from bone marrow. The receptors stem from a donor aged 40 or over with multiple myeloma.

The chain links TRBV6-5 to TRBJ1-1, with 9 bases identical to TRBD1. Germline V gene lookup returns CDR1 MNHEY and CDR2 SVGAGI. V was pared by 5 bases and J by 12 bases, with 1 base of the junction left unmatched. The CDR3 runs 10 residues. The CDR3 bases are TGTGCCAGCAGTGGACAGGGGACTTTCTTT. Its protein product is CASSGQGTFF.

A remark on this clonotype: A much larger clone differs from this one at a single base, so this may be a read error. The gene calls are TRBV14 and TRBJ2-1, with D unclear. The CDR3 has 15 amino acids. Germline values: CDR1 SGHDN, CDR2 FVKESK. CDR3 region: CASSLTVGSYNEQSF. The CDR3 nucleotides read TGTGCCAGCAGCCTAACGGTGGGCTCCTACAATGAGCAGTCCTTC. Full variable domain (rest looked up from reference TRBV14 and TRBJ2-1): EAGVTQFPSHSVIEKGQTVTLRCDPISGHDNLYWYRRVMGKEIKFLLHFVKESKQDESGMPNNRFLAERTGGTYSTLKVQPAELEDSGVYFCASSLTVGSYNEQSFGPGTRLTVL.

This clonotype came up many times. The rearrangement links TRBV28 to TRBJ1-4; D ambiguous. From germline, CDR1 is MDHEN and CDR2 SYDVKM. V dropped 6 bases and J dropped 10 bases, with 18 bases sitting between them. The CDR3 extends over 14 amino acids. CDR3 in amino acids: CASRDNVGLGKLFF. The CDR3 DNA sequence: TGTGCCAGCAGAGACAACGTCGGGTTGGGAAAACTGTTTTTT.

As to this clonotype: A much larger clone differs from this one at a single base, so this may be a read error. This chain's CDR3 is CASSLAAAANTGELSF. DNA for the CDR3: TGTGCCAGCAGCTTAGCGGCGGCTGCGAACACCGGGGAGCTGTCTTTT. V usage is TRBV7-2 and J usage is TRBJ2-2; TRBD2 is a possible D gene (5 bases). The CDR3 has 16 residues. Germline V gene lookup returns CDR1 SGHTA and CDR2 FQGNSA.

This chain joins TRBV7-2 and TRBJ1-1, with D maybe TRBD1 (6 bases). Trimming shortened V by 0 bases and J by 4 bases, and 18 bases separated the two germline ends. The length of the CDR3 is 17 residues. CDR1 is SGHTA and CDR2 is FQGNSA in the germline V gene. CDR3: CASSLAPGGARSTEAFF. The DNA of the CDR3 is TGTGCCAGCAGCTTAGCTCCGGGGGGGGCGCGGAGCACTGAAGCTTTCTTT.

Note on this clonotype: One junction end disagrees with the germline gene, perhaps due to a read error. J is TRBJ2-3 and V is TRBV7-2; unclear D gene. The length of the CDR3 is 14 residues. Germline-derived CDR1 and CDR2 are SGHTA and FQGNSA. The CDR3, as DNA: TGTGCCAGCAGCCTCAACCGTGGAGTAGATACGCGGTATTTT. Translating it yields CASSLNRGVDTRYF.

The sample holds many counts of this clonotype. This chain connects TRBV24-1 to TRBJ1-5, with 7 bases lining up with TRBD1. The CDR3 spans 13 residues. V lost 3 bases to trimming and J lost 6 bases; unmatched junction nucleotides: 1. Germline V CDR1 and CDR2: KGHDR, SFDVKD. The CDR3 DNA sequence: TGTGCCACCAGTGATCCAGGGGGTCAGCCCCAGCATTTT. Its translation is CATSDPGGQPQHF.

This clonotype was detected a few times. V usage is TRBV5-1 and J usage is TRBJ2-7; TRBD2 matches at 12 bases. From germline, CDR1 is SGHRS and CDR2 YFSETQ. V shed 0 bases and J 0 bases; nucleotides not matched to a gene: 4. The CDR3 extends over 17 amino acids. The CDR3 loop reads CASSLELAGGSSYEQYF. Written as DNA, the CDR3 is TGCGCCAGCAGCTTGGAACTAGCGGGAGGAAGCTCCTACGAGCAGTACTTC.

At least ten counts were recorded for this clonotype. The V and J genes are TRBV29-1 and TRBJ2-3; 11 bases agree with TRBD1. Losses at the gene ends were 5 bases for V and 4 bases for J; bases not matched to a gene: 5. The CDR3 loop spans 14 amino acids. Germline V gives CDR1 SQVTM, CDR2 ANQGSEA. The CDR3 DNA reads TGCAGCGTTCCGGGACAGGGGGTCGCAGATACGCAGTATTTT. Amino acid sequence: CSVPGQGVADTQYF.

The V call is TRBV12-3 or TRBV12-4, the J call TRBJ2-3, with D maybe TRBD2 (5 bases). CDR3 length: 13 residues. The V gene lost 6 bases and the J gene lost 2 bases, with 9 bases spanning the gap. CDR3 region: CASSREVTDTQYF. The CDR3 DNA is TGTGCCAGCAGCCGGGAAGTCACAGATACGCAGTATTTT.

The chain employs TRBV28 and TRBJ2-5; maybe TRBD1 (6 bases). V was pared by 4 bases and J by 5 bases, with 20 bases between. This CDR3 spans 16 amino acids. Germline-derived CDR1 and CDR2 are MDHEN and SYDVKM. For the CDR3, the DNA is TGTGCCAGCAGTTCCCGACCGGGACACTTGGGCGAGACCCAGTACTTC. Its protein product is CASSSRPGHLGETQYF. The whole variable domain, filled in from reference TRBV28 and TRBJ2-5, reads DVKVTQSSRYLVKRTGEKVFLECVQDMDHENMFWYRQDPGLGLRLIYFSYDVKMKEKGDIPEGYSVSREKKERFSLILESASTNQTSMYLCASSSRPGHLGETQYFGPGTRLLVL.

V is TRBV28 and J is TRBJ2-5; D possibly uses TRBD1 or TRBD2 (5 bases each). Trimming pared 4 bases from V and 3 bases from J, leaving 9 bases between. The length of the CDR3 is 13 residues. Germline values: CDR1 MDHEN, CDR2 SYDVKM. The DNA of the CDR3 is TGTGCCAGCAGTTCCGGGACGAAAGAGACCCAGTACTTC. This encodes CASSSGTKETQYF. The full variable domain, rest sourced from reference TRBV28 and TRBJ2-5, is DVKVTQSSRYLVKRTGEKVFLECVQDMDHENMFWYRQDPGLGLRLIYFSYDVKMKEKGDIPEGYSVSREKKERFSLILESASTNQTSMYLCASSSGTKETQYFGPGTRLLVL.

This clonotype has at least ten counts. CDR3 nucleotides: TGCAGTGCTAGCCCGGGACTATACTCCTACGAGCAGTACTTC. Its protein is CSASPGLYSYEQYF. The genes are TRBV20-1 and TRBJ2-7; TRBD2 matches 7 bases. Germline-derived CDR1 and CDR2 are DFQATT and SNEGSKA (reference sequence). Unmatched junction bases numbered 5, after V lost 3 bases and J lost 0 bases. This CDR3 region has 14 residues.

This clonotype has a handful of counts. The rearrangement uses TRBV10-3 and TRBJ2-1; D may be TRBD2 (5 bases). The CDR3 consists of 18 residues. Deletions cut 0 bases from V and 0 bases from J, with 15 bases between. Germline V lookup: CDR1 ENHRY, CDR2 SYGVKD. The CDR3 is CAISESEALGSSYNEQFF. The CDR3 DNA sequence: TGTGCCATCAGTGAGTCTGAAGCCTTAGGGAGCTCCTACAATGAGCAGTTCTTC.

Turning to this clonotype: With a much larger clone just one base away, this may be a read error. This CDR3 is CSVGEGGRLGGTQYF. CDR3 coding DNA: TGCAGCGTTGGGGAGGGAGGGCGACTGGGAGGGACCCAGTACTTC. The chain is built from TRBV29-1 and TRBJ2-5, with TRBD2 matching over 7 bases. The junction had 15 bases not matched to a gene; V was cut back by 4 bases and J by 7 bases. CDR3 length: 15 amino acids. Germline assignment: CDR1 SQVTM and CDR2 ANQGSEA.

This clonotype has ten or more counts. The CDR3 DNA reads TGTGCCAGCAGTGAAGTTATGGCGGCTAGCGTGAGTGAGCAGTTCTTC. The encoded protein is CASSEVMAASVSEQFF. The chain uses TRBV6-1 and TRBJ2-1; tentative D call: TRBD2 (6 bases). Germline V lookup: CDR1 MNHNS, CDR2 SASEGT. The CDR3 totals 16 residues. Trimming cost V 1 base and J 9 bases, with 19 bases left between them.

On this clonotype itself: One end of the junction fails to match germline, which may point to a read error. The genes are TRBV9 and TRBJ2-4; D is perhaps TRBD1 or TRBD2 (5 bases each). CDR3 length: 15 amino acids. Germline CDR1 reads SGDLS; CDR2 reads YYNGEE. CDR3 residues: CASSGGRADKDIQYF. For the CDR3, the DNA is TGTGCCAGCAGTGGAGGCAGGGCTGACAAAGACATTCAGTACTTC.

This clonotype was seen ten or more times. V is TRBV7-9 and J is TRBJ2-3; 12 nucleotides agree with TRBD2. CDR3 length: 15 amino acids. CDR1 and CDR2 from the germline V gene are SEHNR and FQNEAQ (reference sequence). J was trimmed by 6 bases and V by 5 bases; bases with no gene match: 6. The CDR3 DNA reads as TGTGCCAGCAGCCGGCTAGCGGGAGGGTCCGATACGCAGTATTTT. As protein: CASSRLAGGSDTQYF.

There are many counts of this clonotype. The chain uses TRBV7-9 and TRBJ2-1; 9 positions agree with TRBD2. Germline V lookup: CDR1 SEHNR, CDR2 FQNEAQ (reference sequence). Unmatched junction bases numbered 4, after V lost 5 bases and J lost 8 bases. The CDR3 is made up of 13 amino acids. Written as DNA, the CDR3 is TGTGCCAGCAGCCCTTTAGCGGGAGATGAGCAGTTCTTC. Encoded protein: CASSPLAGDEQFF.

This clonotype is medium-sized. The rearrangement links TRBV7-2 to TRBJ2-2; D gene unclear. CDR1 is SGHTA, CDR2 FQGNSA, per germline. The CDR3 sequence is 15 residues long. V was clipped by 0 bases and J by 0 bases, with 5 bases between them. The CDR3 sequence: CASSLAQTNTGELFF. The CDR3, as DNA: TGTGCCAGCAGCTTAGCACAGACGAACACCGGGGAGCTGTTTTTT.

Sample share makes this clonotype medium-sized. V and J are TRBV5-1 and TRBJ2-1; no firm D call. The CDR3 spans 13 residues. V gave up 3 bases and J gave up 5 bases, with 9 bases separating them. The germline V gene encodes CDR1 SGHRS and CDR2 YFSETQ. The CDR3 nucleotides read TGCGCCAGCAGCTCTATGTTTAACAATGAGCAGTTCTTC. Translating it yields CASSSMFNNEQFF. Drawing the rest from reference TRBV5-1 and TRBJ2-1, the complete variable domain is KAGVTQTPRYLIKTRGQQVTLSCSPISGHRSVSWYQQTPGQGLQFLFEYFSETQRNKGNFPGRFSGRQFSNSRSEMNVSTLELGDSALYLCASSSMFNNEQFFGPGTRLTVL.